This T cell receptor beta chain came from a study of blood T cells in healthy people across ages. A second about 7 to 12 cycle PCR used barcoded and J-beta primers. A minimum of 2.5 million CDR3-containing paired-end reads was obtained for each sample. TCRdb redid the calling of the 5' RACE reads with MiXCR, one entry per CDR3 protein. Of roughly 1,700,000 distinct CDR3 sequences listed, approximately 30% are singletons. Trimming removed 3 bases at V and 5 bases at J, with 19 bases between. Per germline, CDR1 KGHSH and CDR2 LQKENI. The CDR3 sequence is 16 residues long. The sequencing sample was made of blood. The TCR comes from a woman younger than 45 in good health. The J gene is TRBJ2-5, the V gene TRBV18; D could derive from TRBD1 or TRBD2 (5 bases each). This CDR3 is CASSPGTSPPRETQYF. The CDR3 bases are TGTGCCAGCTCACCGGGGACCTCTCCGCCGAGGGAGACCCAGTACTTC. Full variable domain (rest looked up from reference TRBV18 and TRBJ2-5): NAGVMQNPRHLVRRRGQEARLRCSPMKGHSHVYWYRQLPEEGLKFMVYLQKENIIDESGMPKERFSAEFPKEGPSILRIQQVVRGDSAAYFCASSPGTSPPRETQYFGPGTRLLVL.